At least ten counts were recorded for the clone carrying this T cell receptor (beta chain). The sample belongs to a study of T cells after yellow fever vaccination. Study context: Memory subsets EM, EMRA, CM and Tscm were separated by sorting based on CD3, CD45RA, CCR7 and CD95. The SMART-Seq v4 Ultra Low Input method served to prepare the low-cell-number fractions. Study-level results: Post-booster samples contained most primary-vaccination clones (approximately 96% CD4, around 89% CD8).

A single record per CDR3 protein comes from TCRdb applying MiXCR to the 5' RACE reads. The table records 20,000 to 25,000 distinct CDR3 sequences, roughly 3.3% of them present only once. CDR1 DFQATT and CDR2 SNEGSKA come from the germline V gene (reference sequence). This CDR3 has 14 residues. The V and J ends lost 5 bases and 2 bases respectively, with 12 bases between them. The chain couples TRBV20-1 to TRBJ2-2; D possibly uses TRBD1 or TRBD2 (5 bases each). The TCR comes from a man aged 18 to 30 who received the YFV17D yellow fever vaccine. The sequencing here drew on PBMCs, either bulk or a sorted T-cell subset (CD4+, CD8+, memory, or dextramer-sorted; not recorded which), taken around 45 days after the first yellow fever vaccination. As DNA, the CDR3 is TGCAGTGCTCGACCGGGACCAAACACCGGGGAGCTGTTTTTT. It translates to CSARPGPNTGELFF.